A single sample is the source of the 11 T cell receptor beta chains below, sequenced in a study of graft-versus-host responses after intestinal transplantation. The repertoire was sequenced with immunoSEQ multiplex PCR; TCRdb's copy has only in-frame clones and lacks some. Of around 23,000 clones listed, more than 80% are singletons. The sequences come from PBMCs, collected 18 days after transplant. The receptors shown here come from a human patient who received an intestinal transplant, so some T cells may come from the graft donor.

The chain recombines TRBV10-3 with TRBJ1-5; D perhaps matches TRBD1 (5 bases). Germline V gene lookup returns CDR1 ENHRY and CDR2 SYGVKD. V lost 9 bases and J 0 bases, leaving 12 bases between the germline ends. This CDR3 has 14 amino acids. CDR3 DNA: TGTGCCATAGGGACCGGTGATAGCAATCAGCCCCAGCATTTT. Its translation is CAIGTGDSNQPQHF.

V usage is TRBV7-9 and J usage is TRBJ2-1; 12 bases are shared with TRBD2. This CDR3 is built from 16 residues. V was pared by 5 bases and J by 7 bases, with 9 bases of the junction left unmatched. Germline V lookup: CDR1 SEHNR, CDR2 FQNEAQ (reference sequence). CDR3 DNA: TGTGCCAGCAGCCCAACTAGCGGGGGGACTAGGAATGAGCAGTTCTTC. Its protein product is CASSPTSGGTRNEQFF.

The chain has TRBV4-1 and TRBJ2-1; weak D call: TRBD2 (6 bases). Germline-derived CDR1 and CDR2 are MGHRA and YSYEKL. The CDR3 is 15 amino acids. V lost 0 bases to trimming and J lost 4 bases, with 10 bases between them. CDR3 coding DNA: TGCGCCAGCAGCCAAGATCTTGGGGGGTACAATGAGCAGTTCTTC. Encoded protein: CASSQDLGGYNEQFF.

This clone was seen once. The chain joins TRBV2 to TRBJ1-1; D is possibly TRBD1 (6 bases). The CDR3 loop spans 13 amino acids. V was trimmed by 6 bases and J by 2 bases, leaving 10 bases between them. Germline V lookup: CDR1 SNHLY, CDR2 FYNNEI. CDR3 DNA sequence: TGTGCCAGCAGCCGGGACATAAACACTGAAGCTTTCTTT. It codes for CASSRDINTEAFF.

The rearrangement uses TRBV7-3 and TRBJ1-3; D might be TRBD1 (6 bases). The CDR3 totals 15 residues. Germline V gene sequence: CDR1 SGHTA, CDR2 FQGTGA. The V end lost 4 bases, the J end lost 5 bases, and 15 bases lay between the germline ends. CDR3 coding DNA: TGTGCCAGCAGCTCCCGGGACACAGCGCGAAACACCATATATTTT. Amino acids: CASSSRDTARNTIYF.

V usage is TRBV19 and J usage is TRBJ1-2, with D unclear. Germline CDR1 LNHDA, CDR2 SQIVND (reference sequence). The CDR3 has 11 amino acids. The ends were cut back, 8 bases at V and 2 bases at J, with 6 bases in the middle. This chain's CDR3 is CASFVNYGYTF. CDR3 in DNA: TGTGCCAGTTTCGTCAACTATGGCTACACCTTC. Full variable domain (missing parts from reference TRBV19 and TRBJ1-2): DGGITQSPKYLFRKEGQNVTLSCEQNLNHDAMYWYRQDPGQGLRLIYYSQIVNDFQKGDIAEGYSVSREKKESFPLTVTSAQKNPTAFYLCASFVNYGYTFGSGTRLTVV.

The chain links TRBV6-1 to TRBJ2-1, with D unclear. This CDR3 has 15 residues. CDR1 and CDR2 (germline): MNHNS, SASEGT. Trimming pared 6 bases from V and 1 base from J, leaving 13 bases between. Here the CDR3 reads CASRNLGRSYNEQFF. Here the CDR3 DNA reads TGTGCCAGCAGGAACCTGGGAAGGTCCTACAATGAGCAGTTCTTC.

This clone was detected only once. The V gene is TRBV2, the J gene TRBJ2-5; maybe TRBD2 (5 bases). Trimming left V 6 bases short and J 1 base short, with 12 bases between. This CDR3 is built from 14 residues. CDR1 is SNHLY and CDR2 is FYNNEI in the germline V gene. For the CDR3, the DNA is TGTGCCAGCAGGGACTTGCAGTTCCAAGAGACCCAGTACTTC. Protein sequence: CASRDLQFQETQYF.

This CDR3 is CASSVQGNSPLHF. In DNA, the CDR3 is TGTGCCAGTAGTGTACAGGGGAATTCACCCCTCCACTTT. The V call is TRBV19, the J call TRBJ1-6; the match to TRBD1 covers 7 bases. This CDR3 is built from 13 residues. The junction had 2 bases not matched to a gene; V was cut back by 5 bases and J by 7 bases. Germline V gene sequence: CDR1 LNHDA, CDR2 SQIVND (reference sequence). The variable domain in full, with the rest retrieved from reference TRBV19 and TRBJ1-6, is DGGITQSPKYLFRKEGQNVTLSCEQNLNHDAMYWYRQDPGQGLRLIYYSQIVNDFQKGDIAEGYSVSREKKESFPLTVTSAQKNPTAFYLCASSVQGNSPLHFGNGTRLTVT.

V and J are TRBV5-5 and TRBJ1-3; D is undetermined. Between the trimmed V and J ends, which lost 4 bases and 1 base, there was a span of 12 bases. Germline V CDR1 and CDR2: SGHKS, YYEKEE (reference sequence). The CDR3 has 15 amino acids. Here the CDR3 DNA reads TGTGCCAGCAGCCCCGGAGGAGGTTCTGGAAACACCATATATTTT. Residues: CASSPGGGSGNTIYF.

This chain connects TRBV7-3 to TRBJ2-1, with a possible D match to TRBD2 (5 bases). Germline V CDR1 and CDR2: SGHTA, FQGTGA. Trimming stripped 5 bases from V and 5 bases from J, with 10 bases between. The CDR3 covers 13 residues. This chain's CDR3 is CASSRTGDNEQFF. The CDR3 nucleotides read TGTGCCAGCAGCCGGACTGGGGACAATGAGCAGTTCTTC. The entire variable domain, with the rest obtained from reference TRBV7-3 and TRBJ2-1, is as follows: GAGVSQTPSNKVTEKGKYVELRCDPISGHTALYWYRQSLGQGPEFLIYFQGTGAADDSGLPNDRFFAVRPEGSVSTLKIQRTERGDSAVYLCASSRTGDNEQFFGPGTRLTVL.